The 26 T cell receptor beta chains below come from one sample, sequenced in a study of T cell changes during pregnancy in multiple sclerosis. Measured with immunoSEQ multiplex PCR; TCRdb has only the in-frame clones, and not every one. The sample has around 92,000 clones, 90% to 95% seen once. The starting material was peripheral blood, obtained in the third trimester of pregnancy. The receptor set was obtained from a female donor with multiple sclerosis, enrolled in a pregnancy study.

The J gene is TRBJ2-2, the V gene TRBV19, with 9 positions matching TRBD1. CDR3 size: 15 residues. V lost 4 bases to trimming and J lost 5 bases; unmatched junction nucleotides: 5. CDR1 and CDR2 from the germline V gene are LNHDA and SQIVND (reference sequence). The CDR3 reads CASSTQGAYTGELFF. The CDR3 nucleotides read TGTGCCAGTAGTACACAGGGGGCGTATACCGGGGAGCTGTTTTTT. Full variable domain (rest looked up from reference TRBV19 and TRBJ2-2): DGGITQSPKYLFRKEGQNVTLSCEQNLNHDAMYWYRQDPGQGLRLIYYSQIVNDFQKGDIAEGYSVSREKKESFPLTVTSAQKNPTAFYLCASSTQGAYTGELFFGEGSRLTVL.

Only one count was recorded for this clone. The V and J genes are TRBV29-1 and TRBJ2-3; 9 positions match TRBD2. Trimming removed 4 bases from V and 4 bases from J; junction bases left unmatched: 6. The CDR3 spans 14 residues. CDR1 is SQVTM and CDR2 is ANQGSEA in the germline V gene. DNA for the CDR3: TGCAGCGTTGCGGCGGGAGGGCCGGCAGATACGCAGTATTTT. Translation gives CSVAAGGPADTQYF.

This chain joins TRBV4-3 and TRBJ2-1; D unclear. The germline V and J ends were trimmed by 1 base and 0 bases, with 7 bases remaining between them. CDR3 length: 15 residues. CDR1 is LGHNA, CDR2 YSLEER, per germline. The CDR3 nucleotides read TGCGCCAGCAGCCAAGGGGCGAGCTCCTACAATGAGCAGTTCTTC. Residues: CASSQGASSYNEQFF.

V is TRBV7-9 and J is TRBJ1-1, with 7 bases aligning to TRBD1. CDR1 SEHNR and CDR2 FQNEAQ come from the germline V gene (reference sequence). The trim removed 2 bases at V and 0 bases at J, leaving 3 bases unmatched. This CDR3 is 15 amino acids long. The CDR3 DNA reads TGTGCCAGCAGCTTAAGGGGGCGGATGAACACTGAAGCTTTCTTT. Translating gives CASSLRGRMNTEAFF.

This clone was picked up a small number of times. CDR3 bases: TGTGCCAGCAGGCAGCAGGGGATTCGGTACAATGAGCAGTTCTTC. Its protein is CASRQQGIRYNEQFF. The gene calls are TRBV11-2 and TRBJ2-1, with D possibly TRBD1 on 6 matching bases. Germline assignment: CDR1 SGHAT and CDR2 FQNNGV. The V end was cut by 6 bases, the J end by 4 bases, with 16 bases between. The CDR3 extends over 15 amino acids.

The chain links TRBV2 to TRBJ2-5; D may be TRBD2 (7 bases). Germline CDR1 is SNHLY and CDR2 is FYNNEI. The CDR3 runs to 17 residues. With 5 bases removed from V and 5 bases from J, the gap between germline ends came to 24 bases. CDR3 nucleotides: TGTGCCAGCAGTCCTCGACAGGCACGGAGGGGAGGGGAGACCCAGTACTTC. Protein product: CASSPRQARRGGETQYF.

This clone has just one count. The chain couples TRBV19 to TRBJ2-1; D is unclear. The CDR3 contains 12 residues. The germline gives CDR1 LNHDA, CDR2 SQIVND (reference sequence). The V and J ends lost 5 bases and 6 bases respectively, with 8 bases between them. CDR3 nucleotide sequence: TGTGCCAGTAGTTCTCACAGCAATGAGCAGTTCTTC. Its protein product is CASSSHSNEQFF. The variable domain in full, completed from reference TRBV19 and TRBJ2-1, reads DGGITQSPKYLFRKEGQNVTLSCEQNLNHDAMYWYRQDPGQGLRLIYYSQIVNDFQKGDIAEGYSVSREKKESFPLTVTSAQKNPTAFYLCASSSHSNEQFFGPGTRLTVL.

The rearrangement uses TRBV29-1 and TRBJ2-7, with TRBD1 matching 9 bases. The junction had 7 bases not matched to a gene; V was cut back by 4 bases and J by 3 bases. Germline V lookup: CDR1 SQVTM, CDR2 ANQGSEA. The CDR3 consists of 14 residues. In nucleotides, the CDR3 is TGCAGCGTTGTAAGGACAGGGGCGGGCTACGAGCAGTACTTC. This sequence encodes CSVVRTGAGYEQYF.

The rearrangement uses TRBV7-8 and TRBJ1-2, with 10 bases aligning to TRBD1. V shed 7 bases and J 8 bases; nucleotides not matched to a gene: 7. The germline CDR1 and CDR2 sequences are SGHVS and FQNEAQ. The CDR3 spans 13 residues. CDR3 DNA sequence: TGTGCCAGCACCTCCGGGACAGGGGACGGCTACACCTTC. This translates into CASTSGTGDGYTF.

This chain connects TRBV2 to TRBJ2-3; 9 nucleotides line up with TRBD2. The ends lost 10 bases at V and 3 bases at J; junction bases unmatched: 11. Germline values: CDR1 SNHLY, CDR2 FYNNEI. This CDR3 spans 15 amino acids. CDR3 coding DNA: TGTGCCACCTTGGGGCGGGAGGGAGGGACAGATACGCAGTATTTT. This translates into CATLGREGGTDTQYF.

This clone has only one observation. The V call is TRBV6-6, the J call TRBJ1-2; 8 positions match TRBD1. Germline V lookup: CDR1 MNHNY, CDR2 SVGAGI (reference sequence). The junction had 6 bases not matched to a gene; V was cut back by 0 bases and J by 6 bases. The CDR3 extends over 15 amino acids. As DNA, the CDR3 is TGTGCCAGCAGTTACTCGACAGGGGATCGGGATGGCTACACCTTC. Translated, it gives CASSYSTGDRDGYTF.

The chain joins TRBV11-2 to TRBJ1-1; no clear D gene. CDR1 and CDR2 from the germline V gene are SGHAT and FQNNGV. V lost 2 bases and J 0 bases, leaving 16 bases between the germline ends. The CDR3 has 17 residues. The CDR3 here is CASSLMGPSFLNTEAFF. CDR3 bases: TGTGCCAGCAGCTTAATGGGCCCCTCTTTCTTGAACACTGAAGCTTTCTTT.

In its sample, this clone was seen a few times. The V call is TRBV30, the J call TRBJ1-5, with D maybe TRBD1 (6 bases). V lost 0 bases to trimming and J lost 1 base, with 16 bases between them. Germline values: CDR1 GTSNPN, CDR2 SVGIG (reference sequence). The CDR3 totals 17 residues. The chain's CDR3 is CAWSVRQGIGSNQPQHF. The CDR3 DNA reads TGTGCCTGGAGTGTAAGGCAGGGGATTGGAAGCAATCAGCCCCAGCATTTT.

V is TRBV2 and J is TRBJ2-3; D is possibly TRBD2 (5 bases). The CDR3 consists of 14 residues. In germline, CDR1 is SNHLY, CDR2 FYNNEI. The V end lost 0 bases, the J end lost 6 bases, and 10 bases lay between the germline ends. The CDR3 DNA sequence: TGTGCCAGCAGTGAAGCCCTAGCTACTGATACGCAGTATTTT. It specifies CASSEALATDTQYF. The complete variable domain, with remaining parts taken from reference TRBV2 and TRBJ2-3, reads EPEVTQTPSHQVTQMGQEVILRCVPISNHLYFYWYRQILGQKVEFLVSFYNNEISEKSEIFDDQFSVERPDGSNFTLKIRSTKLEDSAMYFCASSEALATDTQYFGPGTRLTVL.

The rearrangement links TRBV5-1 to TRBJ2-7; 15 bases agree with TRBD2. J was trimmed by 6 bases and V by 3 bases; bases with no gene match: 7. The CDR3 covers 16 residues. Germline CDR1 is SGHRS and CDR2 is YFSETQ. CDR3 loop: CASSSGTSGRRVEQYF. Written as DNA, the CDR3 is TGCGCCAGCAGCTCCGGGACTAGCGGGAGGCGCGTCGAGCAGTACTTC.

This chain connects TRBV13 to TRBJ2-5; D is possibly TRBD2 (6 bases). CDR3 length equals 14 residues. The ends were cut back, 3 bases at V and 2 bases at J, with 10 bases in the middle. CDR1 and CDR2 (germline): PRHDT, FYEKMQ (reference sequence). The CDR3, as DNA: TGTGCCAGCAGCTTTGGAGGGGATCAAGAGACCCAGTACTTC. Translated: CASSFGGDQETQYF.

J is TRBJ1-2 and V is TRBV4-2, with D possibly TRBD1 on 5 matching bases. With 0 bases removed from V and 7 bases from J, the gap between germline ends came to 21 bases. The CDR3 extends over 17 amino acids. Germline loops: CDR1 LGHNA, CDR2 YNFKEQ. In nucleotides, the CDR3 is TGTGCCAGCAGCCAAGATGGGACTAGCGGGAGTTGGGGTGGCTACACCTTC. Protein: CASSQDGTSGSWGGYTF.

J is TRBJ1-1 and V is TRBV18, with D possibly TRBD1 on 6 matching bases. Trimming removed 1 base at V and 5 bases at J, with 14 bases between. Germline V gene sequence: CDR1 KGHSH, CDR2 LQKENI. The CDR3 totals 15 residues. CDR3: CASSPQAGVMTEAFF. CDR3 nucleotides: TGTGCCAGCTCACCACAAGCAGGGGTGATGACTGAAGCTTTCTTT.

The gene calls are TRBV4-2 and TRBJ1-4; the match to TRBD1 covers 7 bases. The CDR3 totals 15 residues. Germline CDR1 LGHNA, CDR2 YNFKEQ. V trimming: 4 bases; J trimming: 7 bases; junction bases outside the gene matches: 9. CDR3 DNA: TGTGCCAGCAGCCTTTATCTCAACAGGGGTGAAAAACTGTTTTTT. Translated: CASSLYLNRGEKLFF.

The gene calls are TRBV14 and TRBJ1-1; D not certain. Per the germline V gene, CDR1 is SGHDN and CDR2 is FVKESK. The length of the CDR3 is 11 residues. With 4 bases removed from V and 4 bases from J, the gap between germline ends came to 4 bases. In DNA, the CDR3 is TGTGCCAGCAGCCTCGGCACTGAAGCTTTCTTT. Translating it yields CASSLGTEAFF.

The genes are TRBV19 and TRBJ2-1, with a tentative D call TRBD2 (7 bases). With 7 bases removed from V and 14 bases from J, the gap between germline ends came to 15 bases. The CDR3 is 11 amino acids. Germline assignment: CDR1 LNHDA and CDR2 SQIVND (reference sequence). In DNA form, the CDR3 reads TGTGCCAGTACCGGGGGAGGGGGGGAGTTCTTC. It is translated as CASTGGGGEFF.

This chain connects TRBV5-1 to TRBJ2-2, with D hard to call. In germline, CDR1 is SGHRS, CDR2 YFSETQ. The V gene lost 6 bases and the J gene lost 0 bases, with 12 bases spanning the gap. This CDR3 is built from 15 residues. The CDR3 DNA is TGCGCCAGCAAGCTAACCGAGACGAACACCGGGGAGCTGTTTTTT. Its protein product is CASKLTETNTGELFF. Looking up the rest from reference TRBV5-1 and TRBJ2-2 gives the full variable domain: KAGVTQTPRYLIKTRGQQVTLSCSPISGHRSVSWYQQTPGQGLQFLFEYFSETQRNKGNFPGRFSGRQFSNSRSEMNVSTLELGDSALYLCASKLTETNTGELFFGEGSRLTVL.

The gene calls are TRBV19 and TRBJ1-1; perhaps TRBD1 as D (6 bases). This CDR3 contains 14 residues. The ends were cut back, 6 bases at V and 3 bases at J, with 14 bases in the middle. Germline V CDR1 and CDR2: LNHDA, SQIVND (reference sequence). CDR3 sequence: CASRIQGTHTEAFF. In DNA, the CDR3 is TGTGCCAGTAGGATACAGGGTACTCACACTGAAGCTTTCTTT.

The J gene is TRBJ1-5, the V gene TRBV18, with D maybe TRBD1 (5 bases). CDR3 length equals 15 residues. Trimming shortened V by 4 bases and J by 5 bases, and 15 bases separated the two germline ends. Germline V lookup: CDR1 KGHSH, CDR2 LQKENI. The CDR3 protein is CASSLRGMRDQPQHF. Written as DNA, the CDR3 is TGTGCCAGCTCACTCCGGGGGATGCGGGATCAGCCCCAGCATTTT.

The CDR3 protein is CASSARGVASYEQYF. For the CDR3, the DNA is TGTGCCAGCAGTGCCCGGGGTGTCGCAAGCTACGAGCAGTACTTC. V usage is TRBV28 and J usage is TRBJ2-7, with D tentatively TRBD2 (5 bases). Per the germline V gene, CDR1 is MDHEN and CDR2 is SYDVKM. The CDR3 consists of 15 residues. V lost 5 bases, J lost 3 bases, and 17 bases lay in between.

This clone has just one count. The rearrangement joins TRBV12-2 to TRBJ1-5; the table's D call TRBD1 went unverified against the DNA. TRBV12-2 is noted as a pseudogene. The CDR3 sequence is 12 residues long. The CDR3 loop reads CASRSPDQPQHF. The CDR3 DNA is TGTGCAAGTCGCTCCCCAGATCAGCCCCAGCATTTT.